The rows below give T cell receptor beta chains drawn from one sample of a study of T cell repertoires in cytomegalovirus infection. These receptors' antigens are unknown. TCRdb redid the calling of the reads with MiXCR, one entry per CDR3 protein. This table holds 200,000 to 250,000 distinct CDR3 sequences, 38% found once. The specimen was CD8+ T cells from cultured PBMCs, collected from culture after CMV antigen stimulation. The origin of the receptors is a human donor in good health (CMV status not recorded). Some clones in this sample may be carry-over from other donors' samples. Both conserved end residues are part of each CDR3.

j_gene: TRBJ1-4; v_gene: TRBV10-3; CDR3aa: CAIRTEVDEKLFF
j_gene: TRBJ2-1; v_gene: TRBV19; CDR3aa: CASSIPLGRGPYNEQFF
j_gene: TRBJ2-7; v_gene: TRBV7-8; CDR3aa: CASSFRDRTYEQYF
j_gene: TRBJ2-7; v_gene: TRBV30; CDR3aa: CAWSVADSYEQYF
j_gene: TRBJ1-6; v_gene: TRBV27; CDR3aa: CASSDLGGLDNSPLHF
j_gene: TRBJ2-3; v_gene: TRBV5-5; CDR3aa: CASSSTPRIIDTQYF
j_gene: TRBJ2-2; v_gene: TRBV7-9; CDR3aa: CASSLTISGTTGELFF
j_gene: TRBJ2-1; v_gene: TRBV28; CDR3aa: CASTPAVGLAGMGDEQFF
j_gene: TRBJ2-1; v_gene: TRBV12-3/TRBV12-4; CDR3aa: CASSPREAGTNEQFF
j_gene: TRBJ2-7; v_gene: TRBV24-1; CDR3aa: CATWDGYEQYF
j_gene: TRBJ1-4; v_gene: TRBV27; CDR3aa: CASRRAGGLGEKLFF